The 5 T cell receptor beta chains reported below all come from one sample, sequenced in a study of shared clonotypes between healthy human individuals. The assay was immunoSEQ multiplex PCR, and TCRdb's table has in-frame clones only and misses some. Of some 1.5 million clones listed, roughly 96% are singletons. Specimen: naive CD4+ T cells sorted from blood. The subset denotes: CD45RA+ positively selected. The receptor source for this set is a man aged 30 to 45 in good health.

This clone is a singleton in its sample. The V call is TRBV7-8, the J call TRBJ2-1, with 13 positions matching TRBD2. After removal of 6 bases from V and 7 bases from J, the junction contained 6 bases not matched to a gene. The germline V gene encodes CDR1 SGHVS and CDR2 FQNEAQ. The CDR3 is 15 residues long. Written as DNA, the CDR3 is TGTGCCAGCAGGTTACTAGCGGGAGGGCGGAATGAGCAGTTCTTC. Its translation is CASRLLAGGRNEQFF.

The J gene is TRBJ2-1, the V gene TRBV18; 8 nucleotides agree with TRBD2. The CDR3 contains 18 residues. After removal of 2 bases from V and 2 bases from J, the junction contained 11 bases not matched to a gene. CDR1 is KGHSH and CDR2 is LQKENI in the germline V gene. CDR3 residues: CASSPWGDGRVTYNEQFF. CDR3 bases: TGTGCCAGCTCACCATGGGGTGACGGGAGGGTTACCTACAATGAGCAGTTCTTC.

The J gene is TRBJ2-5, the V gene TRBV5-1, with 8 bases aligning to TRBD1. CDR1 and CDR2 from the germline V gene are SGHRS and YFSETQ. The CDR3 runs 17 residues. V shed 6 bases and J 0 bases; nucleotides not matched to a gene: 13. The CDR3 region is CASTLTGTGEYQETQYF. The CDR3, as DNA: TGCGCCAGCACCTTAACCGGGACAGGAGAGTACCAAGAGACCCAGTACTTC.

The chain uses TRBV5-1 and TRBJ2-7, with TRBD1 matching 11 bases. The junction had 13 bases not matched to a gene; V was cut back by 5 bases and J by 6 bases. In germline, CDR1 is SGHRS, CDR2 YFSETQ. The CDR3 runs to 16 residues. CDR3: CASRRTGGALDFEQYF. DNA of the CDR3: TGCGCCAGCAGGAGGACAGGGGGCGCGTTGGATTTCGAGCAGTACTTC.

V usage is TRBV9 and J usage is TRBJ2-7; TRBD1 matches at 9 bases. The CDR3 is 15 residues long. The V and J ends lost 0 bases and 6 bases, in that order; junction bases with no gene match: 7. Germline loops: CDR1 SGDLS, CDR2 YYNGEE. This CDR3 is CASSVGATGGFEQYF. The CDR3 bases are TGTGCCAGCAGCGTAGGTGCGACAGGGGGTTTCGAGCAGTACTTC.